Below are 10 T cell receptor beta chains sequenced from a single sample in a study of blood T cells in healthy people across ages. It was with a sample-barcoded 5' primer and a J-beta primer mix that a second PCR of roughly 6 to 12 cycles was run. Using its own MiXCR run on the 5' RACE reads, TCRdb lists one record per CDR3 protein. The profile shows 1.5 million to 2 million distinct CDR3 sequences, approximately 30% of them singletons. Sequencing was done on a sample of blood. These TCRs come from a woman aged 30 to 39 in good health.

This clonotype was picked up many times. The chain has TRBV7-9 and TRBJ2-5, with D possibly matching TRBD1 (6 bases). Trimming shortened V by 5 bases and J by 10 bases, and 14 bases separated the two germline ends. The CDR3 extends over 12 amino acids. In germline, CDR1 is SEHNR, CDR2 FQNEAQ (reference sequence). Here the CDR3 DNA reads TGTGCCAGCAGCGAGACCCAGGGGAACCAGTACTTC. Encoded protein: CASSETQGNQYF.

The chain recombines TRBV20-1 with TRBJ2-1, with D maybe TRBD2 (6 bases). V lost 7 bases to trimming and J lost 7 bases, with 17 bases between them. Germline V gene sequence: CDR1 DFQATT, CDR2 SNEGSKA (reference sequence). The CDR3 is 13 amino acids. CDR3: CSGGRSGVNEQFF. DNA for the CDR3: TGCAGTGGAGGGAGGTCGGGGGTAAATGAGCAGTTCTTC.

The chain links TRBV28 to TRBJ1-6; D gene ambiguous. The length of the CDR3 is 15 residues. Trimming took 2 bases from V and 7 from J, leaving 12 bases between them. CDR1 and CDR2 (germline): MDHEN, SYDVKM. The chain's CDR3 is CASSLPPLNNSPLHF. CDR3 DNA sequence: TGTGCCAGCAGTTTACCGCCACTTAACAATTCACCCCTCCACTTT.

The rearrangement links TRBV6-6 to TRBJ1-4, with D possibly TRBD1 on 5 matching bases. In germline, CDR1 is MNHNY, CDR2 SVGAGI (reference sequence). The ends were cut back, 6 bases at V and 7 bases at J, with 18 bases in the middle. The length of the CDR3 is 15 residues. Here the CDR3 reads CASRIQGRRGEKLFF. The DNA of the CDR3 is TGTGCCAGCAGGATTCAGGGTCGAAGGGGTGAAAAACTGTTTTTT.

The chain couples TRBV5-1 to TRBJ2-2; 8 nucleotides align to TRBD1. V trimming: 5 bases; J trimming: 1 base; junction bases outside the gene matches: 10. Germline V gene data show CDR1 as SGHRS and CDR2 as YFSETQ. The CDR3 is 17 amino acids. In DNA, the CDR3 is TGCGCCAGCAGGCCGAACCAGGGGGCGTTGAACACCGGGGAGCTGTTTTTT. Residues: CASRPNQGALNTGELFF.

This clonotype was seen more than once but under ten times. The chain links TRBV7-2 to TRBJ1-2; a weak D match, TRBD1 (6 bases). The CDR3 is 13 residues long. Germline V lookup: CDR1 SGHTA, CDR2 FQGNSA. Trimming left V 5 bases short and J 8 bases short, with 15 bases between. Here the CDR3 reads CASSPGGLRGYTF. The CDR3, as DNA: TGTGCCAGCAGCCCGGGGGGCCTTCGGGGCTACACCTTC.

This clonotype has just a few counts. The gene calls are TRBV7-3 and TRBJ2-3, with 10 bases fitting TRBD1. Germline V lookup: CDR1 SGHTA, CDR2 FQGTGA. V shed 2 bases, J shed 8 bases, and the junction held 10 bases outside the gene matches. The length of the CDR3 is 16 residues. The CDR3 loop is CASSLVGTGASSTQYF. DNA for the CDR3: TGTGCCAGCAGCTTAGTTGGGACAGGGGCGTCAAGTACGCAGTATTTT.

This clonotype showed up many times. The chain employs TRBV10-3 and TRBJ2-7, with a weak D call TRBD1 (5 bases). The V end lost 6 bases, the J end lost 0 bases, and 12 bases lay between the germline ends. Germline V CDR1 and CDR2: ENHRY, SYGVKD. CDR3 length: 14 amino acids. The CDR3 sequence is CAIRGQESSYEQYF. DNA for the CDR3: TGTGCCATCAGAGGACAAGAGTCCTCCTACGAGCAGTACTTC.

Only one count was recorded for this clonotype. The chain is built from TRBV12-5 and TRBJ2-1, with D tentatively TRBD1 or TRBD2 (6 bases each). Deletions cut 7 bases from V and 6 bases from J, with 19 bases between. The CDR3 is 15 amino acids. CDR1 and CDR2 (germline): LGHNT, FRNRAP. The CDR3 sequence is CASAREGGLLNEQFF. The CDR3 bases are TGTGCTAGTGCCCGAGAAGGGGGGTTACTCAATGAGCAGTTCTTC.

A few counts support this clonotype. This chain joins TRBV12-3 or TRBV12-4 and TRBJ2-7; tentative D call: TRBD1 (6 bases). The CDR3 length is 13 residues. The V end was cut by 1 base, the J end by 6 bases, with 10 bases between. The CDR3 DNA reads as TGTGCCAGCAGTTTAGGAGGGGGAGCCGAGCAGTACTTC. Amino acid sequence: CASSLGGGAEQYF.